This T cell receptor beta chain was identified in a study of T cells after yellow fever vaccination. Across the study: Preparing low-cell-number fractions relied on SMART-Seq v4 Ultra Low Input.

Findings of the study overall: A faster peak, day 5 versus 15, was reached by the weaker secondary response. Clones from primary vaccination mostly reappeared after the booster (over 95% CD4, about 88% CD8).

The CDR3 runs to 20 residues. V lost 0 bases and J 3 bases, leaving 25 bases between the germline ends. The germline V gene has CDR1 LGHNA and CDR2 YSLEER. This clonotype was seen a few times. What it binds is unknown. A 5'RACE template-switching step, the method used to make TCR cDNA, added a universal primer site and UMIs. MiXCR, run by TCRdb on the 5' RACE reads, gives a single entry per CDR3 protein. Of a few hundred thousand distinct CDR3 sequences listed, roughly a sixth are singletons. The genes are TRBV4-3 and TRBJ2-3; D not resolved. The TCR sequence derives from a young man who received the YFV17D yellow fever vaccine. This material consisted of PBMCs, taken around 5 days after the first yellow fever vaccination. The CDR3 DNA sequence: TGCGCCAGCAGCCAAGAACTTCTTATGCCGGCGTTGATTATGACAGATACGCAGTATTTT. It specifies CASSQELLMPALIMTDTQYF.